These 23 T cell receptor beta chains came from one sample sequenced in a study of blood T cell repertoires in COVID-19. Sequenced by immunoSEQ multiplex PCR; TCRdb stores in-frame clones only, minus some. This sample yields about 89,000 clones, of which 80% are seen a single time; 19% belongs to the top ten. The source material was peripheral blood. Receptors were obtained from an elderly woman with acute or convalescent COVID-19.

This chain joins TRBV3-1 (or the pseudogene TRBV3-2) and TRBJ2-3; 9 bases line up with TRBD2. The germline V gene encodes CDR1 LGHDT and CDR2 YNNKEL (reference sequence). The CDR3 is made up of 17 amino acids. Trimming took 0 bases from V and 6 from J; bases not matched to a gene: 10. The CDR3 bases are TGTGCCAGCAGCCAAGAGTTCGGGCGGGAGGGCAGGGATACGCAGTATTTT. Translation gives CASSQEFGREGRDTQYF.

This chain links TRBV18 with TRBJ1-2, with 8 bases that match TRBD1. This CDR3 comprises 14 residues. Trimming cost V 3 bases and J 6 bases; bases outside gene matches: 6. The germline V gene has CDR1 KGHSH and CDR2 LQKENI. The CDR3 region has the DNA TGTGCCAGCTCACCCGGGACAGGTCAAAATGGCTACACCTTC. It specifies CASSPGTGQNGYTF.

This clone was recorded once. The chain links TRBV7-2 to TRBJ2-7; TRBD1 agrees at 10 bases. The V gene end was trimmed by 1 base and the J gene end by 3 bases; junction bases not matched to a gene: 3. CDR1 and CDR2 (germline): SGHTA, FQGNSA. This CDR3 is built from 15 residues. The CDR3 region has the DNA TGTGCCAGCAGCTTAGGCGGACAGGGGGTCTACGAGCAGTACTTC. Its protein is CASSLGGQGVYEQYF.

The CDR3 protein is CASSLGRVYRDVSETQYF. The CDR3 DNA reads as TGTGCCAGCAGCTTGGGAAGGGTATACAGGGACGTTTCGGAGACCCAGTACTTC. This chain connects TRBV5-5 to TRBJ2-5; D may be TRBD1 (6 bases). V lost 0 bases and J lost 5, with 23 bases in between. Germline lookup yields CDR1 SGHKS and CDR2 YYEKEE (reference sequence). CDR3 length equals 18 residues.

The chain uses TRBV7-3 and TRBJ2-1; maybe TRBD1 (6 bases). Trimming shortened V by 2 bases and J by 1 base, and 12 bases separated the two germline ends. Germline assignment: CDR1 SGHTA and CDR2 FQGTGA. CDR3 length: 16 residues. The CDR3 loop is CASSLLDRGSYNEQFF. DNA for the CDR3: TGTGCCAGCAGCTTATTGGACAGAGGGTCCTACAATGAGCAGTTCTTC. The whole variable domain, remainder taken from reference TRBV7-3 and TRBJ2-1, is GAGVSQTPSNKVTEKGKYVELRCDPISGHTALYWYRQSLGQGPEFLIYFQGTGAADDSGLPNDRFFAVRPEGSVSTLKIQRTERGDSAVYLCASSLLDRGSYNEQFFGPGTRLTVL.

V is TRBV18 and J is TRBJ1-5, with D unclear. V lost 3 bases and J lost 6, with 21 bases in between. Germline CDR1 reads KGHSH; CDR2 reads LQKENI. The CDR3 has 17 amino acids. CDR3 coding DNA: TGTGCCAGCTCACCGCTAACAGTTGACGCAGGAGGTCAGCCCCAGCATTTT. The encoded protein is CASSPLTVDAGGQPQHF.

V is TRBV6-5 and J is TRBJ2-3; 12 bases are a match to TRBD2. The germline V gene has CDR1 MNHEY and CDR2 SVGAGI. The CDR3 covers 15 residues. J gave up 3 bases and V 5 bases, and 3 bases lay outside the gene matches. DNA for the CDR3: TGTGCCAGCAGTCCTAGCGGGGGGGGTACAGATACGCAGTATTTT. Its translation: CASSPSGGGTDTQYF.

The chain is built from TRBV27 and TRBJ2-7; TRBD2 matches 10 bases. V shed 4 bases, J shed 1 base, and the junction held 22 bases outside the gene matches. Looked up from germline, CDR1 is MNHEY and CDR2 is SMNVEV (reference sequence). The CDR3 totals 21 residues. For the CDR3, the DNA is TGTGCCAGCAGTTCCCCCTACGGTGGCGGCAAGATTAGCGGGAGGTCCTACGAGCAGTACTTC. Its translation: CASSSPYGGGKISGRSYEQYF.

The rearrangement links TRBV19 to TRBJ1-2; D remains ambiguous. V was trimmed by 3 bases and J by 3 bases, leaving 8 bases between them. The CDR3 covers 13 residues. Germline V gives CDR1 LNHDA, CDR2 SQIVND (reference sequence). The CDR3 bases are TGTGCCAGTAGTATCCGGGAGGACTATGGCTACACCTTC. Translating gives CASSIREDYGYTF.

The CDR3 sequence: CASSLGQGARQPQHF. DNA of the CDR3: TGTGCCAGCAGCTTAGGGCAGGGGGCACGTCAGCCCCAGCATTTT. The V gene is TRBV7-2, the J gene TRBJ1-5, with TRBD1 matching over 8 bases. Trimming cost V 1 base and J 6 bases; bases outside gene matches: 5. Looked up from germline, CDR1 is SGHTA and CDR2 is FQGNSA. This CDR3 comprises 15 residues.

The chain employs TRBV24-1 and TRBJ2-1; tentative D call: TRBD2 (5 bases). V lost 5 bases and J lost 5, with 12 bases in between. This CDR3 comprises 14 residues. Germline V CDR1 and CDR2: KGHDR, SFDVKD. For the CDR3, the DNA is TGTGCCACCAGTGTCGCTGGAGGAAACAATGAGCAGTTCTTC. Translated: CATSVAGGNNEQFF.

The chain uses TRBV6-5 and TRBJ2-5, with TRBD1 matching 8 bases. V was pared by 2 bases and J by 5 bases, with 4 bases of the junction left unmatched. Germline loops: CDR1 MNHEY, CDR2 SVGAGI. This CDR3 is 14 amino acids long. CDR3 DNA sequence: TGTGCCAGCAGTTACCTCAGGGGGCAGGAGACCCAGTACTTC. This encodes CASSYLRGQETQYF.

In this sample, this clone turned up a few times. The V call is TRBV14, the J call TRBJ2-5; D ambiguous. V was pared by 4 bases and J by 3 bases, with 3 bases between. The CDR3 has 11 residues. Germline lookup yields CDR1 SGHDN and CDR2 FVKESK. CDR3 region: CASSLKETQYF. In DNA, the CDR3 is TGTGCCAGCAGCCTTAAAGAGACCCAGTACTTC.

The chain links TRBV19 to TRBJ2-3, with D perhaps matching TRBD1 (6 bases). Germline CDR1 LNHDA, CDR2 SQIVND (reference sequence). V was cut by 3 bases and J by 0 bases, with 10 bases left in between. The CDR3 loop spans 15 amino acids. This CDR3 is CASSIWGRSTDTQYF. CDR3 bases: TGTGCCAGTAGTATTTGGGGGCGAAGCACAGATACGCAGTATTTT. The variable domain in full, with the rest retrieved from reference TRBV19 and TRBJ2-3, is DGGITQSPKYLFRKEGQNVTLSCEQNLNHDAMYWYRQDPGQGLRLIYYSQIVNDFQKGDIAEGYSVSREKKESFPLTVTSAQKNPTAFYLCASSIWGRSTDTQYFGPGTRLTVL.

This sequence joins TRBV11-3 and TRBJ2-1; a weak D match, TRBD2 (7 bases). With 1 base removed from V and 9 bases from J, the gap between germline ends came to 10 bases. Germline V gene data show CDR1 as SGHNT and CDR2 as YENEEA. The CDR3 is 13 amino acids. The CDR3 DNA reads TGTGCCAGCAGCTTAGTGGCGGGGGCTGAGCAGTTCTTC. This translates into CASSLVAGAEQFF.

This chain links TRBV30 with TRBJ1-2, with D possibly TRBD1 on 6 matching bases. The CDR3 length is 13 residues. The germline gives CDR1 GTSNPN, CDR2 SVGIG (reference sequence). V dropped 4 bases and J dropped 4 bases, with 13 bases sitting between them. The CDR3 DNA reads TGTGCCTGGAATCCGACAGGCCTCTATGGCTACACCTTC. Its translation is CAWNPTGLYGYTF.

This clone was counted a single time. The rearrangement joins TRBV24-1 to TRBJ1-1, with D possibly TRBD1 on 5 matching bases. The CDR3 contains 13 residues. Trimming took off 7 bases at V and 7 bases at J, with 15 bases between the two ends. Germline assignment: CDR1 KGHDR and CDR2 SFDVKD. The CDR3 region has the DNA TGTGCCACCAGGTTCTGGGGGGAGGTTGAAGCTTTCTTT. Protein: CATRFWGEVEAFF.

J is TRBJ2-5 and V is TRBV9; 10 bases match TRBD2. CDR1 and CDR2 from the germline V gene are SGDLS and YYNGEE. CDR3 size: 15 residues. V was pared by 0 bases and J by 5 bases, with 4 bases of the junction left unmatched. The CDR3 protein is CASSVGAGGDETQYF. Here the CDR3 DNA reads TGTGCCAGCAGCGTAGGAGCGGGGGGGGATGAGACCCAGTACTTC.

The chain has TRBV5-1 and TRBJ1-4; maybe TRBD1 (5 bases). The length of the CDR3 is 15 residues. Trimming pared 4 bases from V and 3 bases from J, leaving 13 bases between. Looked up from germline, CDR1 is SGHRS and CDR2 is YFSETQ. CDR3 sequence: CASSDPQGSNEKLFF. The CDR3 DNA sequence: TGCGCCAGCAGCGACCCCCAGGGATCTAATGAAAAACTGTTTTTT.

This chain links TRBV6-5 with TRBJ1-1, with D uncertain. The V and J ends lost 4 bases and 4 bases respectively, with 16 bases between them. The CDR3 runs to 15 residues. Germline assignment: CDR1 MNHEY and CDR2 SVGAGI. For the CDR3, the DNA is TGTGCCAGCAGTTCCCCTTTTTCGGTGTCCACTGAAGCTTTCTTT. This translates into CASSSPFSVSTEAFF.

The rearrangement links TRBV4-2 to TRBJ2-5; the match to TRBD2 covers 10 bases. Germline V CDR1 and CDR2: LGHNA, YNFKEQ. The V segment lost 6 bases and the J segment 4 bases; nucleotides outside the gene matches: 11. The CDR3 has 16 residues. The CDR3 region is CASSQRTSGIGETQYF. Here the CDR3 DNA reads TGTGCCAGCAGTCAACGGACTAGCGGAATAGGAGAGACCCAGTACTTC.

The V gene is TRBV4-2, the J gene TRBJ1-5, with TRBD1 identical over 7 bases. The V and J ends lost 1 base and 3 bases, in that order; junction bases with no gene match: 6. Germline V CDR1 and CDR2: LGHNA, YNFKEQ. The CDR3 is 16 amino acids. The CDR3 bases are TGTGCCAGCAGCCAAGGAAGGGGACAGTCCAATCAGCCCCAGCATTTT. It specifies CASSQGRGQSNQPQHF.

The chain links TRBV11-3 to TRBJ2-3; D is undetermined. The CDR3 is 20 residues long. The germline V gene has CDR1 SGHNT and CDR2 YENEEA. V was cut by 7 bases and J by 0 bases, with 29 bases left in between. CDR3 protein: CASIEASAARWFTSTDTQYF. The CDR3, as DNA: TGTGCCAGCATCGAAGCTTCGGCGGCTAGATGGTTCACAAGCACAGATACGCAGTATTTT.